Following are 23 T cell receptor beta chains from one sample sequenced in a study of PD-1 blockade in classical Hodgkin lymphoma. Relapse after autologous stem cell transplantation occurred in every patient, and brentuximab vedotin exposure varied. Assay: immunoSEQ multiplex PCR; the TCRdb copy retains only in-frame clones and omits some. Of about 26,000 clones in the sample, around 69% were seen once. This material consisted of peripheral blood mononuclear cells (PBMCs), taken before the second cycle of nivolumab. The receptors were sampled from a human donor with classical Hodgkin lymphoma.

The chain's CDR3 is CASSPDPNTEAFF. The CDR3 DNA reads TGTGCCAGCAGCCCCGACCCGAACACTGAAGCTTTCTTT. V gene TRBV5-4 combines with J gene TRBJ1-1; D not resolved. Germline CDR1 SGHNT, CDR2 YYREEE (reference sequence). The CDR3 runs 13 residues. V was pared by 4 bases and J by 1 base, with 8 bases between. The whole variable domain, filled in from reference TRBV5-4 and TRBJ1-1, reads ETGVTQSPTHLIKTRGQQVTLRCSSQSGHNTVSWYQQALGQGPQFIFQYYREEENGRGNFPPRFSGLQFPNYSSELNVNALELDDSALYLCASSPDPNTEAFFGQGTRLTVV.

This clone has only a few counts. The CDR3 region is CASSPHRSGTTDTQYF. In nucleotides, the CDR3 is TGTGCCAGCAGCCCTCATCGGAGCGGAACCACAGATACGCAGTATTTT. V gene TRBV4-2 combines with J gene TRBJ2-3; D is perhaps TRBD2 (5 bases). In germline, CDR1 is LGHNA, CDR2 YNFKEQ. Trimming removed 4 bases from V and 2 bases from J, with 16 bases in between. The CDR3 runs to 16 residues.

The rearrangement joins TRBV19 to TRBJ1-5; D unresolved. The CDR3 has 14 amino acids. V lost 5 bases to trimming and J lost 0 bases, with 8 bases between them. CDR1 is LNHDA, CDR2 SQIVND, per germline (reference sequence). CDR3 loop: CASSYENSNQPQHF. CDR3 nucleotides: TGTGCCAGTAGTTACGAAAATAGCAATCAGCCCCAGCATTTT.

The CDR3 nucleotides are TGTGCCAGCGGTACAGGGTCCTATGGCTACACCTTC. It yields the protein CASGTGSYGYTF. The rearrangement joins TRBV28 to TRBJ1-2, with D maybe TRBD1 (6 bases). The CDR3 consists of 12 residues. Germline V gene data show CDR1 as MDHEN and CDR2 as SYDVKM. Trimming left V 8 bases short and J 4 bases short, with 11 bases between.

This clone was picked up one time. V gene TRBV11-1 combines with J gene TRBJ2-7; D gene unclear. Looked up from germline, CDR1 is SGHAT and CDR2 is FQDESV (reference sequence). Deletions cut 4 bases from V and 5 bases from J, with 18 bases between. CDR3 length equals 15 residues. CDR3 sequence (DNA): TGTGCCAGCAGCTCGGCGGCAACCGGCCTGCACGAGCAGTACTTC. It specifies CASSSAATGLHEQYF.

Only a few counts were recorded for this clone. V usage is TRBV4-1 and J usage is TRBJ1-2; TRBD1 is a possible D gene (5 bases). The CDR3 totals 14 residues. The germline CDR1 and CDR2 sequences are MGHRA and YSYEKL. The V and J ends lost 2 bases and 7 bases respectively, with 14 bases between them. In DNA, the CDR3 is TGCGCCAGCAGCCAATCACGGGACGCTCCTGGCTACACCTTC. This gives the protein CASSQSRDAPGYTF.

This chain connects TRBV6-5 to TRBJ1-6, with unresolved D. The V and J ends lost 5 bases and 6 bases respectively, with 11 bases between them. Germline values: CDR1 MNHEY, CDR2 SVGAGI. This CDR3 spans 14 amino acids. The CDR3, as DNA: TGTGCCAGCAGTCCTAGACGGGGTAATTCACCCCTCCACTTT. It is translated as CASSPRRGNSPLHF.

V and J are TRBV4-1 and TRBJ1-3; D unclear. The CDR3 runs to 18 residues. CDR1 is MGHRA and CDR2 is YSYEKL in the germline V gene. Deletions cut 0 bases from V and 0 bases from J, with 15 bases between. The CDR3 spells CASSQDLYLASSGNTIYF. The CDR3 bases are TGCGCCAGCAGCCAAGATCTGTATTTGGCGAGCTCTGGAAACACCATATATTTT.

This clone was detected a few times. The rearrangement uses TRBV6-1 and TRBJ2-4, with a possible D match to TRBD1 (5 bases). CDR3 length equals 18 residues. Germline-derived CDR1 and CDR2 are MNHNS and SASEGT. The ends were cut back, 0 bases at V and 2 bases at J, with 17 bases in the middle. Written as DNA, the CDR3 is TGTGCCAGCAGTGAAGCGGGAAACAGGCTAGGGCCCAAAAACATTCAGTACTTC. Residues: CASSEAGNRLGPKNIQYF.

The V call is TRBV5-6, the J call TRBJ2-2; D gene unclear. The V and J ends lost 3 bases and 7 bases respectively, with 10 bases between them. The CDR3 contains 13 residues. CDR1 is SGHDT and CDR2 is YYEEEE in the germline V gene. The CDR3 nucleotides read TGTGCCAGCAGCTGGAATGTTGACGGGGAGCTGTTTTTT. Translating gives CASSWNVDGELFF.

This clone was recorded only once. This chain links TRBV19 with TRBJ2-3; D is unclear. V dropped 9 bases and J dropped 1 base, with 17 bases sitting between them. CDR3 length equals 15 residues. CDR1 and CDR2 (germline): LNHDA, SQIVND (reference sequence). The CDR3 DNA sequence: TGTGCCAGCGGTCCGGTGAGTTTGGGCACAGATACGCAGTATTTT. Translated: CASGPVSLGTDTQYF.

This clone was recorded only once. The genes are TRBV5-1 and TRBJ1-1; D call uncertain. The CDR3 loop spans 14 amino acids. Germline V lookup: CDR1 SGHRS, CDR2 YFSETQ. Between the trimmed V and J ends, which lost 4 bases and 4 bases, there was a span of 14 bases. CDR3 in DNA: TGCGCCAGCAGCCCAGAGGTTCATGGCACTGAAGCTTTCTTT. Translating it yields CASSPEVHGTEAFF.

This CDR3 is CASSPHPNQPQHF. The CDR3 DNA sequence: TGTGCCAGCAGCCCTCACCCTAATCAGCCCCAGCATTTT. The V gene is TRBV6-5, the J gene TRBJ1-5; D is ambiguous. CDR1 is MNHEY and CDR2 is SVGAGI in the germline V gene. Trimming stripped 6 bases from V and 4 bases from J, with 10 bases between. The CDR3 spans 13 residues.

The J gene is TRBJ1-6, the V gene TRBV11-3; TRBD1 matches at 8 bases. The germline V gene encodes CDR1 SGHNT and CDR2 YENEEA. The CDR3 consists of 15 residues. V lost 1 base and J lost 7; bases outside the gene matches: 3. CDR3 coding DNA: TGTGCCAGCAGCTTAGGGACAGGGAGGAATTCACCCCTCCACTTT. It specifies CASSLGTGRNSPLHF.

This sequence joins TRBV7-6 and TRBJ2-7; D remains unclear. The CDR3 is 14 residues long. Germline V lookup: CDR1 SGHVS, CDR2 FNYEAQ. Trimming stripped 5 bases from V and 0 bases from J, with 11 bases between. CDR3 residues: CASSPLTNSYEQYF. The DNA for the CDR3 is TGTGCCAGCAGCCCACTGACGAACTCCTACGAGCAGTACTTC.

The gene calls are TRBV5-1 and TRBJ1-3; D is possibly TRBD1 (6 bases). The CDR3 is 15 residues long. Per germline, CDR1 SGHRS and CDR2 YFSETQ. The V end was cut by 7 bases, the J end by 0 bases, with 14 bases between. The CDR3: CASVRQGYSGNTIYF. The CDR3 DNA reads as TGCGCCAGCGTTCGGCAGGGGTACTCTGGAAACACCATATATTTT.

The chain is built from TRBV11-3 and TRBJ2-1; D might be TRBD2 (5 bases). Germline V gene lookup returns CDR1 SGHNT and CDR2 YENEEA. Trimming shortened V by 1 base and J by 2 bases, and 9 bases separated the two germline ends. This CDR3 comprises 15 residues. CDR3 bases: TGTGCCAGCAGCTTAGGAGGGCGCGCCTACAATGAGCAGTTCTTC. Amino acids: CASSLGGRAYNEQFF. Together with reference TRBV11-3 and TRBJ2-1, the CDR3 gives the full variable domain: EAGVVQSPRYKIIEKKQPVAFWCNPISGHNTLYWYLQNLGQGPELLIRYENEEAVDDSQLPKDRFSAERLKGVDSTLKIQPAELGDSAVYLCASSLGGRAYNEQFFGPGTRLTVL.

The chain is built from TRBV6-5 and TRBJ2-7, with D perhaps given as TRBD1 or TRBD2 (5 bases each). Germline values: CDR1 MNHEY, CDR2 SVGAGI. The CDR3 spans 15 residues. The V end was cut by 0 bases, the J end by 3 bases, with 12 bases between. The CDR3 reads CASSYSFGDLYEQYF. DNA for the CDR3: TGTGCCAGCAGTTACTCGTTCGGGGACCTCTACGAGCAGTACTTC.

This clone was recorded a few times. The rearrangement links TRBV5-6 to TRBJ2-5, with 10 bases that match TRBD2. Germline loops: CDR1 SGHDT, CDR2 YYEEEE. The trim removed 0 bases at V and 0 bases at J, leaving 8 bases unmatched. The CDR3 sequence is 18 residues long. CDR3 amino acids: CASSLGLRLAGDQETQYF. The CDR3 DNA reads TGTGCCAGCAGCTTGGGTCTTCGGCTAGCGGGGGACCAAGAGACCCAGTACTTC. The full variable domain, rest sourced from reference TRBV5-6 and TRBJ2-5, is DAGVTQSPTHLIKTRGQQVTLRCSPKSGHDTVSWYQQALGQGPQFIFQYYEEEERQRGNFPDRFSGHQFPNYSSELNVNALLLGDSALYLCASSLGLRLAGDQETQYFGPGTRLLVL.

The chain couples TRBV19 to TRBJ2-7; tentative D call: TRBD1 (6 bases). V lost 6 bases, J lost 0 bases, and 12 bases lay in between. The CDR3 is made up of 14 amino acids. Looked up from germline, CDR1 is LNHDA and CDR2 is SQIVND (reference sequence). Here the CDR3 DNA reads TGTGCCAGTAGCCTAGGACAGTACTCCTACGAGCAGTACTTC. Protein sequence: CASSLGQYSYEQYF.

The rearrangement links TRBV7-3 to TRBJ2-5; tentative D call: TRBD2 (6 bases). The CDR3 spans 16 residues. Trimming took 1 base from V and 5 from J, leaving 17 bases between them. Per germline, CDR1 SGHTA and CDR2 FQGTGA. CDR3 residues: CASSLMGRESWETQYF. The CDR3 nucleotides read TGTGCCAGCAGCTTAATGGGCCGGGAGTCCTGGGAGACCCAGTACTTC.

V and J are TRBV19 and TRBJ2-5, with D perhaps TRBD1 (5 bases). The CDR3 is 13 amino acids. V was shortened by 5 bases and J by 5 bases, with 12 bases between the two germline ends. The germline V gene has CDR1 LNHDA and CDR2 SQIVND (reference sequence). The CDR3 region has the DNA TGTGCCAGTAGTGGCAGGGTGTCGGAGACCCAGTACTTC. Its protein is CASSGRVSETQYF.

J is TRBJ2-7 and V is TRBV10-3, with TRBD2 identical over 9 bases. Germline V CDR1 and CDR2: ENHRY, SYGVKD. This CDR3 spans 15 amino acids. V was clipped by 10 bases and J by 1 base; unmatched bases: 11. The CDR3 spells CATTPTSGESYEQYF. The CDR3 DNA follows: TGTGCCACTACCCCGACTAGCGGCGAATCCTACGAGCAGTACTTC.